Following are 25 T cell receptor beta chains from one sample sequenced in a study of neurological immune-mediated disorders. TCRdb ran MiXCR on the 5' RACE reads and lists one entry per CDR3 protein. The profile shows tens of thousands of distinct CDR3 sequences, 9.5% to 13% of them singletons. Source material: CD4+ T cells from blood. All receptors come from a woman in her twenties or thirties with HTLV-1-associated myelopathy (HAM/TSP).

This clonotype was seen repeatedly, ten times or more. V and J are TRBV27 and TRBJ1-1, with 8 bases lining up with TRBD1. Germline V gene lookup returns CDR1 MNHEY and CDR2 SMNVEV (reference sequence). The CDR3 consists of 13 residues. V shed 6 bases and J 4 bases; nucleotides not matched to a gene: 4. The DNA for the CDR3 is TGTGCCAGCAGATTTACAGGGGGCACTGAAGCTTTCTTT. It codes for CASRFTGGTEAFF.

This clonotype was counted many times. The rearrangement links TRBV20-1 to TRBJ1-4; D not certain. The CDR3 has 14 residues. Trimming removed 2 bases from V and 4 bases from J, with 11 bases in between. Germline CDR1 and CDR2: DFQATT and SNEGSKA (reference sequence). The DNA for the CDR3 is TGCAGTGCTAGACTACACAGAGATAATGAAAAACTGTTTTTT. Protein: CSARLHRDNEKLFF.

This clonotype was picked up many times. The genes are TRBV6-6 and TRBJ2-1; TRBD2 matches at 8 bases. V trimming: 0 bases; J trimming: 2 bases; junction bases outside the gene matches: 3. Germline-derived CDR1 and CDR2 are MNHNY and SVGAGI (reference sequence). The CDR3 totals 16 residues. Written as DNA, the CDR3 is TGTGCCAGCAGTTACTCGGGCGGGGGGCCCTACAATGAGCAGTTCTTC. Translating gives CASSYSGGGPYNEQFF.

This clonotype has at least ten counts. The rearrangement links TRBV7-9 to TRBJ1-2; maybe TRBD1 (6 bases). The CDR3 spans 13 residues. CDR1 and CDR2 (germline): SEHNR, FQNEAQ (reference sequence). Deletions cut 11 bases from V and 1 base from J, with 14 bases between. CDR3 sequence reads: CAGNEGDNYGYTF. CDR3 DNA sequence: TGTGCCGGAAACGAGGGGGATAACTATGGCTACACCTTC. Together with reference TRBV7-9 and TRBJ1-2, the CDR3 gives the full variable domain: DTGVSQNPRHKITKRGQNVTFRCDPISEHNRLYWYRQTLGQGPEFLTYFQNEAQLEKSRLLSDRFSAERPKGSFSTLEIQRTEQGDSAMYLCAGNEGDNYGYTFGSGTRLTVV.

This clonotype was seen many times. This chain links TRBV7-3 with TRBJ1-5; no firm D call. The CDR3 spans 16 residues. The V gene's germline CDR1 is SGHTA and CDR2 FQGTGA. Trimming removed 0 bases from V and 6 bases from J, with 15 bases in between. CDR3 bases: TGTGCCAGCAGCTTAACAACGGATCGGTTTTCTCAGCCCCAGCATTTT. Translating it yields CASSLTTDRFSQPQHF.

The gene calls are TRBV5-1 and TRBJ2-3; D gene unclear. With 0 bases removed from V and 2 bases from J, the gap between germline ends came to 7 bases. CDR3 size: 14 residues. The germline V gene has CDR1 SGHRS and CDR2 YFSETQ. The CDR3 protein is CASSLAPNTDTQYF. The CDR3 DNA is TGCGCCAGCAGCTTGGCCCCTAACACAGATACGCAGTATTTT. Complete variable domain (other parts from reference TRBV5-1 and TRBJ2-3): KAGVTQTPRYLIKTRGQQVTLSCSPISGHRSVSWYQQTPGQGLQFLFEYFSETQRNKGNFPGRFSGRQFSNSRSEMNVSTLELGDSALYLCASSLAPNTDTQYFGPGTRLTVL.

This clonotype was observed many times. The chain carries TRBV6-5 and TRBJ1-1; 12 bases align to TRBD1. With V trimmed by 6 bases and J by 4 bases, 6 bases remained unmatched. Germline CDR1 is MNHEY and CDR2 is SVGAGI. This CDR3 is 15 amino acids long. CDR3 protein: CASRHRDRGPTEAFF. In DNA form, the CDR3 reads TGTGCCAGCAGACACCGGGACAGGGGGCCCACTGAAGCTTTCTTT.

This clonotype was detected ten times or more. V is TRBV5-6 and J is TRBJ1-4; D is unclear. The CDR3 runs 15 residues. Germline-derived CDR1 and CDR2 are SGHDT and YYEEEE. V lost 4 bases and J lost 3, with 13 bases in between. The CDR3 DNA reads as TGTGCCAGCAGCCCGCAGAGAACTTCTAATGAAAAACTGTTTTTT. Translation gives CASSPQRTSNEKLFF. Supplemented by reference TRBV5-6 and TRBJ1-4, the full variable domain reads DAGVTQSPTHLIKTRGQQVTLRCSPKSGHDTVSWYQQALGQGPQFIFQYYEEEERQRGNFPDRFSGHQFPNYSSELNVNALLLGDSALYLCASSPQRTSNEKLFFGSGTQLSVL.

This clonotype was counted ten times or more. CDR3: CSASAPTFANEQFF. CDR3 nucleotide sequence: TGCAGTGCTTCCGCCCCAACCTTTGCCAATGAGCAGTTCTTC. The chain uses TRBV20-1 and TRBJ2-1; no clear D gene. Germline CDR1 DFQATT, CDR2 SNEGSKA (reference sequence). Trimming pared 5 bases from V and 6 bases from J, leaving 17 bases between. CDR3 size: 14 residues.

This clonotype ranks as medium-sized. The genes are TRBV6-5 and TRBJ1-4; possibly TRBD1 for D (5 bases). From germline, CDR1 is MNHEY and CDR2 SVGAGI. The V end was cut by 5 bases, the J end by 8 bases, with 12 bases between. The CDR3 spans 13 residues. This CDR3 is CASSRDRIEKLFF. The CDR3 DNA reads TGTGCCAGCAGTCGAGACAGAATCGAAAAACTGTTTTTT.

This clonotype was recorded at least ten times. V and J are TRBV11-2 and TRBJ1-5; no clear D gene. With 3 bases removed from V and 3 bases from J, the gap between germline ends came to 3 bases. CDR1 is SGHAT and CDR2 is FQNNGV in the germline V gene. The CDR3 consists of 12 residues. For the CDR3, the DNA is TGTGCCAGCAGCTTGGTCAATCAGCCCCAGCATTTT. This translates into CASSLVNQPQHF.

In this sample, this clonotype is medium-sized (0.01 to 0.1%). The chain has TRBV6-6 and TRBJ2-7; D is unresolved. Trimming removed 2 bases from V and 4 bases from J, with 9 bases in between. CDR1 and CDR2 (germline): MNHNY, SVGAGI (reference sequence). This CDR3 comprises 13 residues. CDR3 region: CASSYGTTYEQYF. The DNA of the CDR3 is TGTGCCAGCAGTTACGGCACTACTTACGAGCAGTACTTC.

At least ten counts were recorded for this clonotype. CDR3 sequence reads: CASSEGATDTQYF. CDR3 coding DNA: TGCGCCAGCAGCGAGGGGGCCACAGATACGCAGTATTTT. This sequence joins TRBV5-1 and TRBJ2-3, with 7 bases fitting TRBD1. This CDR3 has 13 residues. CDR1 and CDR2 from the germline V gene are SGHRS and YFSETQ. The ends lost 4 bases at V and 2 bases at J; junction bases unmatched: 1.

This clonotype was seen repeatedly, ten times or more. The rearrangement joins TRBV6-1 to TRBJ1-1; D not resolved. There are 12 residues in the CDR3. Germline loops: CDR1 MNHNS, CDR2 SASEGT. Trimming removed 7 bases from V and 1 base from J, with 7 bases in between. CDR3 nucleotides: TGTGCCAGCATCAGAGCGAACACTGAAGCTTTCTTT. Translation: CASIRANTEAFF.

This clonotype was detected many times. The CDR3 DNA reads TGCAGTGCGCGTAAATACGGACAGGGGGCGGGGGAGCAGTACTTC. Translation gives CSARKYGQGAGEQYF. The rearrangement uses TRBV20-1 and TRBJ2-7; 11 bases are a match to TRBD1. After removal of 6 bases from V and 7 bases from J, the junction contained 14 bases not matched to a gene. Germline V lookup: CDR1 DFQATT, CDR2 SNEGSKA (reference sequence). The CDR3 is made up of 15 amino acids.

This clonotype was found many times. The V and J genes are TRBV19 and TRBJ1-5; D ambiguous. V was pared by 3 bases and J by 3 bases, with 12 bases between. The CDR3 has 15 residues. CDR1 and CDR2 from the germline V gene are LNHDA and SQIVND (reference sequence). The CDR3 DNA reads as TGTGCCAGTAGTATCTCTGGGTTATTCAATCAGCCCCAGCATTTT. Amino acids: CASSISGLFNQPQHF.

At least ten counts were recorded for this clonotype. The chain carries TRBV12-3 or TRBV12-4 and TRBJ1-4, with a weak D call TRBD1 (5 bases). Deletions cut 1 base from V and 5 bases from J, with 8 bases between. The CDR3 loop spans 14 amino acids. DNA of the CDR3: TGTGCCAGCAGTTTAGTGCAGGGAAATGAAAAACTGTTTTTT. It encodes CASSLVQGNEKLFF.

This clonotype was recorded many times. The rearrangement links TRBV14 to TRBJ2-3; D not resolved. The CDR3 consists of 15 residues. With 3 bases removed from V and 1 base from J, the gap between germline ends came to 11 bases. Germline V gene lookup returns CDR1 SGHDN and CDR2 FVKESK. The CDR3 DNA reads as TGTGCCAGCAGCCAGTTGGGTGGGGGCACAGATACGCAGTATTTT. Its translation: CASSQLGGGTDTQYF.

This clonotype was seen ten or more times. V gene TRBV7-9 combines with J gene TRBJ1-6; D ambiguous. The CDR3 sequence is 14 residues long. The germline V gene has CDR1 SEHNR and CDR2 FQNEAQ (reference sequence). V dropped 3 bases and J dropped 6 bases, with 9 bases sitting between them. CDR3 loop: CASSFVGFNSPLHF. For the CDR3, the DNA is TGTGCCAGCAGCTTCGTGGGGTTTAATTCACCCCTCCACTTT.

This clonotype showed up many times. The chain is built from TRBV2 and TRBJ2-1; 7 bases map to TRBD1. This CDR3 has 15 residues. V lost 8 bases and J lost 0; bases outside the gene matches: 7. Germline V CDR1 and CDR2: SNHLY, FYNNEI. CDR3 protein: CASGTGALSYNEQFF. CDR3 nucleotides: TGTGCCAGCGGTACAGGGGCACTCTCCTACAATGAGCAGTTCTTC.

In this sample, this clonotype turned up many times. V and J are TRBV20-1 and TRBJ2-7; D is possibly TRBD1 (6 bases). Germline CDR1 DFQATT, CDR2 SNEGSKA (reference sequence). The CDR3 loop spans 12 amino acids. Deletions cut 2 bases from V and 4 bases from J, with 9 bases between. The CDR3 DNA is TGCAGTGCTAGATGGCAGGGGTACGAGCAGTACTTC. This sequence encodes CSARWQGYEQYF.

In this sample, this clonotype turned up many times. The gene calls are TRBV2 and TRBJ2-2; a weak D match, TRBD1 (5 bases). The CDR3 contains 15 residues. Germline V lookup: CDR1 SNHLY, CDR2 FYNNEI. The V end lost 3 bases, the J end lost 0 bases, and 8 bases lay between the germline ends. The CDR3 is CASSDSRANTGELFF. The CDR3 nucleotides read TGTGCCAGCAGTGATTCCAGGGCGAACACCGGGGAGCTGTTTTTT.

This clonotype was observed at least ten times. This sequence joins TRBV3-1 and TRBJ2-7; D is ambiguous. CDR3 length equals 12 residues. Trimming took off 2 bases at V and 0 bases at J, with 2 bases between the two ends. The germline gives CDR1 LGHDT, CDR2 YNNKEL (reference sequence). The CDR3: CASSQTSYEQYF. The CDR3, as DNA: TGTGCCAGCAGCCAAACCTCCTACGAGCAGTACTTC.

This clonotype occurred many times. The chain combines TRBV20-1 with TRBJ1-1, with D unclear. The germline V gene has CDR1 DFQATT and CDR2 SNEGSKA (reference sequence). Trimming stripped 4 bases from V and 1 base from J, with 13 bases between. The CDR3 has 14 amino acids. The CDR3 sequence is CSANLSPANTEAFF. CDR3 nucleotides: TGCAGTGCTAATCTTTCTCCAGCGAACACTGAAGCTTTCTTT.

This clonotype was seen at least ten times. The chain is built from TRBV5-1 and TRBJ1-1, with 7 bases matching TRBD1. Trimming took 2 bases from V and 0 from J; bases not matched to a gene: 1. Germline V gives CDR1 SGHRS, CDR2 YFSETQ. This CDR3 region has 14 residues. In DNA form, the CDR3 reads TGCGCCAGCAGCTTAGGGGGCCTGAACACTGAAGCTTTCTTT. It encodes CASSLGGLNTEAFF.